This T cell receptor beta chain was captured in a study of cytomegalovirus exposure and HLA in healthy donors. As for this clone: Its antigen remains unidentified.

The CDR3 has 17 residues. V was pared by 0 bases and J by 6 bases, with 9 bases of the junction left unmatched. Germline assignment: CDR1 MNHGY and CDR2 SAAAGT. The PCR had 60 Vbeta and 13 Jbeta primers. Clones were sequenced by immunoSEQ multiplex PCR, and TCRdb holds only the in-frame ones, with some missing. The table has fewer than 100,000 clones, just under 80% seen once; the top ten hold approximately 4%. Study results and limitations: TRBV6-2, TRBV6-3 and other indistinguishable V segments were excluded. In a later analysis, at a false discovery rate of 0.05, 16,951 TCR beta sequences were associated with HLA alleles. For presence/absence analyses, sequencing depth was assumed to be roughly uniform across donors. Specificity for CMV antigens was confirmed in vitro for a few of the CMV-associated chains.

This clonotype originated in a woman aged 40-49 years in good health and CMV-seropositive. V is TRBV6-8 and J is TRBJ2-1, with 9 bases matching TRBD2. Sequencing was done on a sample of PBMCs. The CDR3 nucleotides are TGTGCCAGCAGTTACTCGATGGGCGGGAGGGCCTCCAATGAGCAGTTCTTC. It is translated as CASSYSMGGRASNEQFF.